This is a list of T cell receptor beta chains from one sample in a study of identical twins. TCRdb redid the calling of the 5' RACE reads with MiXCR, one entry per CDR3 protein. The sample carries a few hundred thousand distinct CDR3 sequences, about 16% recorded once. This same sample was also part of a study on yellow fever vaccine responses in identical twins.

Specimen: CD4+ T cells sorted from blood. Receptors were obtained from a woman aged 18 to 35 in good health. Both conserved end residues are part of each CDR3. The D gene is left open where the match is weak. Not all rows give a size; the values are once, few, many and, for expanded clones, a class.

>.|TRBJ2-5|TRBV7-3|.
TGTGCCAGCAGCAACCAGCACCAAGAGACCCAGTACTTC
CASSNQHQETQYF
>many|TRBJ2-2|TRBV29-1|.
TGCAGCGCGACTAGATTGAGCCCCGGGGAGCTGTTTTTT
CSATRLSPGELFF
>.|TRBJ2-3|TRBV28|TRBD1
TGTGCCAGCAGTTTGGTAGGACAGGGGGCCGCAGATACGCAGTATTTT
CASSLVGQGAADTQYF
>.|TRBJ2-1|TRBV7-8|TRBD2
TGTGCCAGCAGCTTAAAACTAGCGGGGGGCAACAATGAGCAGTTCTTC
CASSLKLAGGNNEQFF
>.|TRBJ1-1|TRBV12-3/TRBV12-4|.
TGTGCCAGCAGCCCCGGACAGTGGTCAAACACTGAAGCTTTCTTT
CASSPGQWSNTEAFF
>many|TRBJ2-1|TRBV21-1|.
TGTGCCAGCAGCCGGCCTAGGACAGGGGAATACAATGAGCAGTTCTTC
CASSRPRTGEYNEQFF
>few|TRBJ1-1|TRBV3-1|.
TGTGCCAGCAGCCAAGACGTAGGGGGAGTAACTGAAGCTTTCTTT
CASSQDVGGVTEAFF
>few|TRBJ1-1|TRBV20-1|.
TGCAGTGCTAGATTTCAACTGAACACTGAAGCTTTCTTT
CSARFQLNTEAFF
>few|TRBJ2-2|TRBV7-2|.
TGTGCCAGCAGCCCAACGTGGGGTTTCGTCGGGGAGCTGTTTTTT
CASSPTWGFVGELFF
>.|TRBJ2-7|TRBV20-1|TRBD2
TGCAGTGCTAGAAAAGGGACTAGCGGGAGGGCCGCCGAGCAGTACTTC
CSARKGTSGRAAEQYF
>many|TRBJ2-7|TRBV29-1|TRBD1
TGCAGCGTTGATAGGGGGCACTCATCCGAGCAGTACTTC
CSVDRGHSSEQYF
>.|TRBJ2-2|TRBV5-1|TRBD2
TGCGCCAGCAGCTTGTTGCGGGGGTCCCCCGGGGAGCTGTTTTTT
CASSLLRGSPGELFF
>few|TRBJ2-5|TRBV6-1|.
TGTGCCAGCAGTAGGGGGTGGGGGGAGACCCAGTACTTC
CASSRGWGETQYF
>.|TRBJ2-1|TRBV4-1|TRBD2
TGCGCCAGCAGCCGGTCGACTAGCGGGAGTGCTCATGAGCAGTTCTTC
CASSRSTSGSAHEQFF
>.|TRBJ2-1|TRBV3-1|.
TGTGCCAGCAGCCTTAGCGTCACCTCCTACAATGAGCAGTTCTTC
CASSLSVTSYNEQFF
>few|TRBJ1-1|TRBV5-6|.
TGTGCCAGCAGCTTGGACGACGCGGGGAACACTGAAGCTTTCTTT
CASSLDDAGNTEAFF
>many|TRBJ2-1|TRBV12-3/TRBV12-4|.
TGTGCCAGCAGTAGTGGGAATGAGCAGTTCTTC
CASSSGNEQFF
>.|TRBJ1-1|TRBV5-1|.
TGCGCCAGCAGCGCTATTTTATGGAGCACTGAAGCTTTCTTT
CASSAILWSTEAFF
>few|TRBJ2-5|TRBV12-3/TRBV12-4|.
TGTGCCAGCAGAAGAGGCTACAGCTGGAGAGAGACCCAGTACTTC
CASRRGYSWRETQYF
>.|TRBJ2-3|TRBV6-6|.
TGTGCCAGCAGGAGGGGCAGCACAGATACGCAGTATTTT
CASRRGSTDTQYF
>few|TRBJ2-3|TRBV3-1|TRBD2
TGTGCCAGCAGCTGGAGCGGGGGGGCCGGTGATACGCAGTATTTT
CASSWSGGAGDTQYF
>.|TRBJ2-1|TRBV5-4|TRBD2
TGTGCCAGCAGCTCCACTAGCGGGACGTTCTACAATGAGCAGTTCTTC
CASSSTSGTFYNEQFF
>.|TRBJ2-1|TRBV27|TRBD2
TGTGCCAGCACTCCCGGGACTAGCGGAAACAATGAGCAGTTCTTC
CASTPGTSGNNEQFF
>.|TRBJ2-2|TRBV20-1|.
TGCAGTGCCTCCGGGCTCGACGGAACCGGGGAGCTGTTTTTT
CSASGLDGTGELFF
>few|TRBJ2-5|TRBV9|TRBD2
TGTGCCAGCAGCTTTCAGGGACTAGCGGGAGGGAAAGAGACCCAGTACTTC
CASSFQGLAGGKETQYF
>few|TRBJ2-1|TRBV18|.
TGTGCCAGCTCACGGTCACTAACCGACAATGAGCAGTTCTTC
CASSRSLTDNEQFF
>few|TRBJ2-3|TRBV24-1|TRBD2
TGTGCCACCAGTGACGAGCTAGCGGGGCCTTTAGCTAGCACAGATACGCAGTATTTT
CATSDELAGPLASTDTQYF
>few|TRBJ1-5|TRBV20-1|.
TGCAGTGCTCTGGGGCAGGATTGGGATCAGCCCCAGCATTTT
CSALGQDWDQPQHF
>few|TRBJ1-4|TRBV4-1|.
TGCGCCAGCAGAGGAGGGGTGCTAAATGAAAAACTGTTTTTT
CASRGGVLNEKLFF
>.|TRBJ1-1|TRBV10-3|.
TGTGCCATCCGCGGCGCCAATCGGGCTTTCTTT
CAIRGANRAFF
>.|TRBJ2-7|TRBV29-1|TRBD2
TGCAGCGTTGGTTTAGGGACTAGCGGTTCCTACGAGCAGTACTTC
CSVGLGTSGSYEQYF
>.|TRBJ2-1|TRBV3-1|.
TGTGCCAGCAGCCAATTTAACCAGGGGGGCTACAATGAGCAGTTCTTC
CASSQFNQGGYNEQFF
>few|TRBJ2-3|TRBV5-1|TRBD2
TGCGCCAGCAGCTGGGGTAGCGGGGGCCCCGGCACAGATACGCAGTATTTT
CASSWGSGGPGTDTQYF
>few|TRBJ2-2|TRBV5-1|.
TGCGCCAGCAGCTTGGATACGAGAAACACCGGGGAGCTGTTTTTT
CASSLDTRNTGELFF
>few|TRBJ2-7|TRBV5-1|TRBD1
TGCGCCAGCAGCCGCCGGGACAGGGCCTACGAGCAGTACTTC
CASSRRDRAYEQYF
>.|TRBJ2-2|TRBV12-3/TRBV12-4|.
TGTGCCTCCACCCGGAGCGGAGTTAGCACCGGGGAGCTGTTTTTT
CASTRSGVSTGELFF
>.|TRBJ2-1|TRBV6-2/TRBV6-3|.
TGTGCCAGCAGCCTCCCCCCGGCAGCAAATGAGCAGTTCTTC
CASSLPPAANEQFF
>few|TRBJ2-3|TRBV5-1|TRBD2
TGCGCCAGCAGTTTGCGGGGGGGTTGGACAGATACGCAGTATTTT
CASSLRGGWTDTQYF
>few|TRBJ1-2|TRBV2|TRBD1
TGTGCCAGCACACGACAGGGCCTAAACTATGGCTACACCTTC
CASTRQGLNYGYTF
>few|TRBJ1-2|TRBV10-3|.
TGTGCCATCACCAACCGGCTTAAAGACGGCTACACCTTC
CAITNRLKDGYTF
>.|TRBJ1-5|TRBV28|.
TGTGCCAGCAGACAGGTCAATCAGCCCCAGCATTTT
CASRQVNQPQHF
>few|TRBJ2-1|TRBV7-9|TRBD2
TGTGCCAGCAGCTTAAGAGTCGGAACTAGCGTCAATGAGCAGTTCTTC
CASSLRVGTSVNEQFF
>.|TRBJ2-6|TRBV25-1|.
TGTGCCAGCAGTGAATTCCAAGGCAGGGACTCTGGGGCCAACGTCCTGACTTTC
CASSEFQGRDSGANVLTF
>.|TRBJ2-3|TRBV24-1|.
TGTGCCACCAGTGATTCACCCCCGGGACTTACAGATACGCAGTATTTT
CATSDSPPGLTDTQYF
>few|TRBJ2-7|TRBV7-7|.
TGTGCCAGCAGCTTAGGAGGAGGGAAAGGTTACGAGCAGTACTTC
CASSLGGGKGYEQYF
>.|TRBJ2-5|TRBV20-1|.
TGCAGTGCTAGATCCCAAGAGACCCAGTACTTC
CSARSQETQYF
>few|TRBJ1-1|TRBV4-1|.
TGCGCCAGCAGCCAAGAACAAGGGTTACGTGGAGCTTTCTTT
CASSQEQGLRGAFF
>many|TRBJ2-2|TRBV5-1|TRBD1
TGCGCCAGCAGCCCCGGGACAGTCGACCCCACCGGGGAGCTGTTTTTT
CASSPGTVDPTGELFF
>.|TRBJ2-3|TRBV12-3/TRBV12-4|.
TGTGCCTCTGGAGAGAGGTCCACAGATACGCAGTATTTT
CASGERSTDTQYF
>few|TRBJ2-3|TRBV3-1|TRBD1
TGTGCCAGCAGCCGACAGGGCTCCCAAACGCAGTATTTT
CASSRQGSQTQYF
>few|TRBJ1-1|TRBV3-1|TRBD1
TGTGCCAGCAGCCACGCTAACAGGGGACCCAACACTGAAGCTTTCTTT
CASSHANRGPNTEAFF
>few|TRBJ2-7|TRBV2|.
TGTGCCAGCAGTCCCCCGGCCCGAACCTACGAGCAGTACTTC
CASSPPARTYEQYF
>many|TRBJ1-5|TRBV12-3/TRBV12-4|TRBD1
TGTGCCAGCAGTCCTACAGGGGGCCAACAGCCCCAGCATTTT
CASSPTGGQQPQHF
>few|TRBJ2-2|TRBV25-1|.
TGTGCCAGCATAGTGACAGGGAACACCGGGGAGCTGTTTTTT
CASIVTGNTGELFF
>once|TRBJ1-6|TRBV15|.
TGTGCCACCAGCAGAGCCGCACGCTCCTATAATTCACCCCTCCACTTT
CATSRAARSYNSPLHF
>few|TRBJ2-5|TRBV20-1|.
TGCAGTGCTAGAACGACAACTAAAGAGACCCAGTACTTC
CSARTTTKETQYF
>.|TRBJ2-7|TRBV12-3/TRBV12-4|TRBD1
TGTGCCAGCAGTATCCGGGACAGCCCGGGAAGATACGAGCAGTACTTC
CASSIRDSPGRYEQYF
>few|TRBJ2-1|TRBV11-2|TRBD1
TGTGCCAGCAGCTTAGGGCGTCGGACAGGGGACAATGAGCAGTTCTTC
CASSLGRRTGDNEQFF
>few|TRBJ2-3|TRBV27|.
TGTGCCAGCAGTTTATCGACTTTTAGCACAGATACGCAGTATTTT
CASSLSTFSTDTQYF
>.|TRBJ2-7|TRBV5-1|.
TGCGCCAGCAGCTTGGTCCTGGGAAACGAGCAGTACTTC
CASSLVLGNEQYF